This T cell receptor (beta chain) was found in a study of cytomegalovirus exposure and HLA in healthy donors. With 6 bases clipped from V and 2 bases from J, the junction kept 9 bases outside the gene matches. Per germline, CDR1 KGHSH and CDR2 LQKENI. The CDR3 runs to 15 residues. The PCR was carried out with 60 Vbeta primers and 13 Jbeta primers. Sequencing was performed with immunoSEQ multiplex PCR; in TCRdb, only in-frame clones are kept and a portion is missing. The data hold roughly 150,000 clones, with around two thirds observed a single time. The receptor's source is a man aged 30 to 45 in good health and CMV-seropositive. The chain links TRBV18 to TRBJ2-5, with 7 bases matching TRBD1. Material: PBMCs. The CDR3 DNA is TGTGCCAGCTCGCGCGATTGGGGACAGCAAGAGACCCAGTACTTC. Translating it yields CASSRDWGQQETQYF.